This T cell receptor (beta chain) was recovered during a study of blood T cell repertoires in COVID-19. Study-wide background: Whether acute or convalescent, the COVID-19 samples came from the United States, Italy and Spain. Sample material is recorded as cDNA or gDNA derived from T cells, B-cell-depleted T cells, or PBMCs.

Generated by immunoSEQ multiplex PCR, the TCRdb table keeps only in-frame clones and is missing some. This repertoire shows about 240,000 clones, approximately 84% found once; its top ten account for roughly 3.1%. This CDR3 spans 15 amino acids. Deletions cut 4 bases from V and 7 bases from J, with 20 bases between. Germline CDR1 is SGDLS and CDR2 is YYNGEE. Those who participated ranged in age from roughly 18 to 89 years and resided in about two dozen US areas. The TCR comes from a woman aged 40 to 50 with acute COVID-19. The sample was PBMCs or T cells enriched from blood (not recorded which). The chain carries TRBV9 and TRBJ1-2; D unresolved. CDR3 DNA sequence: TGTGCCAGCAGCCCCAGACTGGAGCAGACCTCTGGCTACACCTTC. As protein: CASSPRLEQTSGYTF.